The TCR beta chain under discussion was sequenced for a study of blood T cell repertoires in COVID-19. On the study more broadly: PBMCs, B-cell-depleted T cells, or T cells provided the cDNA or gDNA that made up the material.

This table comes from immunoSEQ multiplex PCR, and its TCRdb copy is limited to in-frame clones, with some not included. The sample carries about 100,000 clones, around four fifths recorded once. This clone was observed a handful of times. CDR1 and CDR2 (germline): MNHEY, SMNVEV (reference sequence). There are 18 residues in the CDR3. Losses at the gene ends were 4 bases for V and 3 bases for J; bases not matched to a gene: 16. The source material was peripheral blood. The receptor comes from a man in his fifties or sixties with active or convalescent COVID-19. The chain couples TRBV27 to TRBJ1-2, with TRBD1 identical over 8 bases. The CDR3 sequence: CASSSGQGETRTDYGYTF. The CDR3 DNA follows: TGTGCCAGCAGTTCTGGACAGGGCGAGACACGAACAGACTATGGCTACACCTTC.